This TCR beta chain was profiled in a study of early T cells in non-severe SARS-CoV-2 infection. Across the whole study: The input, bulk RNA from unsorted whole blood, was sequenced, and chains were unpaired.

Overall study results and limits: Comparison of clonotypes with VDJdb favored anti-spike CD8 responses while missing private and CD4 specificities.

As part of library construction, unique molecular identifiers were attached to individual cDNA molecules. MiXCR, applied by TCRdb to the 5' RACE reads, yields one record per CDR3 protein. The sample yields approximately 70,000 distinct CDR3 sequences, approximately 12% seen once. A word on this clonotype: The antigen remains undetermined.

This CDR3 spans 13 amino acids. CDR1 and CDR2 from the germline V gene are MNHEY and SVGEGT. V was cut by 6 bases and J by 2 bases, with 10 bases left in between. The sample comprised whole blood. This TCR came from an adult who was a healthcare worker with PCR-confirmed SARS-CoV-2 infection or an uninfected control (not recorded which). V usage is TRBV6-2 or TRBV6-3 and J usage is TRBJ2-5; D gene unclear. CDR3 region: CASRQTWQETQYF. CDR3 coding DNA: TGTGCCAGCAGACAAACATGGCAAGAGACCCAGTACTTC.